This T cell receptor beta chain was profiled in a study of OX40 agonist ivuxolimab in advanced cancers. The table came from immunoSEQ multiplex PCR; TCRdb's copy has only in-frame clones and leaves some out. The data show under 80,000 clones, with about 88% seen just once and 0.7% to 1% held by the top ten. This CDR3 spans 14 amino acids. Germline loops: CDR1 SGHAT, CDR2 FQNNGV. The V gene lost 5 bases and the J gene lost 3 bases, with 14 bases spanning the gap. The specimen comprised CD4+ or CD8+ T cells sorted from blood, sampled in a trial of the OX40 agonist ivuxolimab. This clonotype was obtained from an adult with an advanced solid tumor such as melanoma, head and neck, liver or kidney cancer. The chain has TRBV11-2 and TRBJ2-7; D is undetermined. The CDR3 DNA follows: TGTGCCAGCAGCGCCGCCGGTGGCTTCTACGAGCAGTACTTC. Its protein product is CASSAAGGFYEQYF.